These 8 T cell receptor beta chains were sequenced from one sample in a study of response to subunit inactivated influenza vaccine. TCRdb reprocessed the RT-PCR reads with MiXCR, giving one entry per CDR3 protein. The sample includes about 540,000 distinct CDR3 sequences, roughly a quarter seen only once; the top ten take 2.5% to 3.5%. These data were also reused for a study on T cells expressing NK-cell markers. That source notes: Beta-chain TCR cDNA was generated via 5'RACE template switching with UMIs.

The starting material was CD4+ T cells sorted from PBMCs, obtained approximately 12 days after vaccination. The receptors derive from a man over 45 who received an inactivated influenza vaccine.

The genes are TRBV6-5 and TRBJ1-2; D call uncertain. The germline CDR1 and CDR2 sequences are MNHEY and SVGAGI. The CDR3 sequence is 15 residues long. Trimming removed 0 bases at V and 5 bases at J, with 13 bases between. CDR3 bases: TGTGCCAGCAGTTACTCGAGCGCGCGGAATTATGGCTACACCTTC. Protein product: CASSYSSARNYGYTF.

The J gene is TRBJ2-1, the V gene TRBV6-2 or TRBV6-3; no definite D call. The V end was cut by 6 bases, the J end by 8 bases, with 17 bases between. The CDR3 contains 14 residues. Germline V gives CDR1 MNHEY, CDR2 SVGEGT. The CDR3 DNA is TGTGCCAGCAGGCCAAGGACCCCCTGGGATGAGCAGTTCTTC. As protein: CASRPRTPWDEQFF.

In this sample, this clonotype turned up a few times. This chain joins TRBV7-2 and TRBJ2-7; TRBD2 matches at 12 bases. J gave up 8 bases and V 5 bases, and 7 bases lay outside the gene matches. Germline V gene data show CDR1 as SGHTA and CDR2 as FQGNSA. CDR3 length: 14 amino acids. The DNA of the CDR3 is TGTGCCAGCAGCCTCCCAGGACTAGCGGGAAAGCAGTACTTC. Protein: CASSLPGLAGKQYF.

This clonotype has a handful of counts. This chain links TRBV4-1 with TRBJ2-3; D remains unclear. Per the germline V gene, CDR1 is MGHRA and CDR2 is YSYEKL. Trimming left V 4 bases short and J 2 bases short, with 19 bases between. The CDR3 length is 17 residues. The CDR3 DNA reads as TGCGCCAGCAGCCGGATCCTTTTGTTTGCGACCACAGATACGCAGTATTTT. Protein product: CASSRILLFATTDTQYF.

CDR3 DNA: TGTGCCAGCAGCTCCCAGAGGGTGGAAGCTTTCTTT. It encodes CASSSQRVEAFF. The V call is TRBV7-2, the J call TRBJ1-1; D remains ambiguous. The CDR3 contains 12 residues. Trimming took 4 bases from V and 8 from J, leaving 11 bases between them. From germline, CDR1 is SGHTA and CDR2 FQGNSA. The entire variable domain, with the rest obtained from reference TRBV7-2 and TRBJ1-1, is as follows: GAGVSQSPSNKVTEKGKDVELRCDPISGHTALYWYRQSLGQGLEFLIYFQGNSAPDKSGLPSDRFSAERTGGSVSTLTIQRTQQEDSAVYLCASSSQRVEAFFGQGTRLTVV.

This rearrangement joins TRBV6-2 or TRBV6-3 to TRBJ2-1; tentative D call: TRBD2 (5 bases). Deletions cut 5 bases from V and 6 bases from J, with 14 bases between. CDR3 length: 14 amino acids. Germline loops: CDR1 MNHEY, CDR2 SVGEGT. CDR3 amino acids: CASSLLATVNEQFF. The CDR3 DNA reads TGTGCCAGCAGTCTTCTAGCCACCGTCAATGAGCAGTTCTTC.

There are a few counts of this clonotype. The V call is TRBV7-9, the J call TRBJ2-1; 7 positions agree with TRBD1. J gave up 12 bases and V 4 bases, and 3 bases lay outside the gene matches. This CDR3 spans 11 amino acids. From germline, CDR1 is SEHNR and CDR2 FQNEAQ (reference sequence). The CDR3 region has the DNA TGTGCCAGCAGCTATCGGGACAGGCAGTTCTTC. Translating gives CASSYRDRQFF.

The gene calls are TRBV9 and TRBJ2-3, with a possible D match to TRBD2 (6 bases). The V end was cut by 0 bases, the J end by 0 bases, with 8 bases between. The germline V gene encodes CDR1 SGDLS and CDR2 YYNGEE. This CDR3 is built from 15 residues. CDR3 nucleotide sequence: TGTGCCAGCAGCGTAGGGGACTTCAGCACAGATACGCAGTATTTT. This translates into CASSVGDFSTDTQYF.